A single sample gave rise to the 21 T cell receptor beta chains below, sequenced in a study of blood T cell repertoires in COVID-19. Repertoires were generated with immunoSEQ multiplex PCR, while TCRdb's copy carries only in-frame clones and drops some. The sample has roughly 41,000 clones; around 90% are singletons. The sequencing input was peripheral blood. The source of these receptors is a man in his sixties with acute or convalescent COVID-19.

Here the CDR3 DNA reads TGTGCCATCAGTGAGCTTGAGGGACAGCTAACCTCTGGAAACACCATATATTTT. It yields the protein CAISELEGQLTSGNTIYF. The chain uses TRBV10-3 and TRBJ1-3; 7 bases align to TRBD1. Per the germline V gene, CDR1 is ENHRY and CDR2 is SYGVKD. V shed 2 bases and J 0 bases; nucleotides not matched to a gene: 10. The CDR3 has 18 amino acids.

The J gene is TRBJ2-5, the V gene TRBV6-5; D perhaps matches TRBD2 (7 bases). Germline CDR1 and CDR2: MNHEY and SVGAGI. Trimming took off 0 bases at V and 5 bases at J, with 13 bases between the two ends. The CDR3 runs to 15 residues. As DNA, the CDR3 is TGTGCCAGCAGTTACTCCTTGGGGGGGGCGGAGACCCAGTACTTC. It is translated as CASSYSLGGAETQYF.

This chain uses TRBV5-1 with TRBJ2-7; D may be TRBD1 (6 bases). The CDR3 length is 17 residues. V gave up 1 base and J gave up 6 bases, with 23 bases separating them. Germline assignment: CDR1 SGHRS and CDR2 YFSETQ. CDR3 nucleotide sequence: TGCGCCAGCAGCTTGATCAGTCTACGGCAGGGGATCCGCGAGCAGTACTTC. Translating it yields CASSLISLRQGIREQYF.

The genes are TRBV3-1 (or the pseudogene TRBV3-2) and TRBJ1-2; 10 bases are a match to TRBD1. The CDR3 runs to 16 residues. The germline CDR1 and CDR2 sequences are LGHDT and YNNKEL (reference sequence). The V segment lost 3 bases and the J segment 8 bases; nucleotides outside the gene matches: 12. CDR3 in DNA: TGTGCCAGCAGCCATCACCGGGACAGGGGAGGATACGGCTACACCTTC. Its protein product is CASSHHRDRGGYGYTF.

The chain joins TRBV2 to TRBJ2-3; TRBD1 aligns across 7 bases. Trimming removed 6 bases from V and 0 bases from J; junction bases left unmatched: 0. CDR3 size: 13 residues. Germline V CDR1 and CDR2: SNHLY, FYNNEI. CDR3 residues: CASSRGSTDTQYF. CDR3 DNA: TGTGCCAGCAGCAGGGGGAGCACAGATACGCAGTATTTT.

The J gene is TRBJ1-3, the V gene TRBV3-1 (or the pseudogene TRBV3-2); 7 nucleotides align to TRBD1. Germline trimming cut 5 bases from V and 4 bases from J; bases unmatched to any gene: 8. The CDR3 runs 15 residues. Germline loops: CDR1 LGHDT, CDR2 YNNKEL (reference sequence). The CDR3 DNA sequence: TGTGCCAGCAGCGCACGCAGGGGGTCCGGAAACACCATATATTTT. It specifies CASSARRGSGNTIYF.

V is TRBV13 and J is TRBJ2-6; 7 nucleotides match TRBD1. V shed 4 bases, J shed 1 base, and the junction held 19 bases outside the gene matches. The germline gives CDR1 PRHDT, CDR2 FYEKMQ (reference sequence). This CDR3 has 21 residues. The CDR3 DNA sequence: TGTGCCAGCAGCTCATTAGGACAGGACCTCTCTAAAGGGTCTGGGGCCAACGTCCTGACTTTC. Residues: CASSSLGQDLSKGSGANVLTF.

The J gene is TRBJ1-3, the V gene TRBV9, with D unclear. Germline V lookup: CDR1 SGDLS, CDR2 YYNGEE. The length of the CDR3 is 13 residues. V was pared by 0 bases and J by 4 bases, with 5 bases between. The CDR3 loop reads CASSVVQGNTIYF. The DNA for the CDR3 is TGTGCCAGCAGCGTAGTACAGGGAAACACCATATATTTT.

V and J are TRBV27 and TRBJ1-2, with 7 bases fitting TRBD1. Germline V gene data show CDR1 as MNHEY and CDR2 as SMNVEV (reference sequence). This CDR3 has 13 amino acids. Germline trimming cut 3 bases from V and 8 bases from J; bases unmatched to any gene: 6. The CDR3 loop reads CASSLEGQAGYTF. The CDR3 DNA sequence: TGTGCCAGCAGTTTGGAAGGACAGGCCGGCTACACCTTC.

V usage is TRBV29-1 and J usage is TRBJ1-4, with a possible D match to TRBD1 (5 bases). This CDR3 has 13 residues. V lost 6 bases and J 8 bases, leaving 16 bases between the germline ends. Germline loops: CDR1 SQVTM, CDR2 ANQGSEA. CDR3 loop: CSVRDSPREKLFF. The CDR3 DNA follows: TGCAGCGTCCGGGACTCACCTCGCGAAAAACTGTTTTTT.

The V gene is TRBV30, the J gene TRBJ1-1; D may be TRBD1 (5 bases). V was cut by 2 bases and J by 11 bases, with 12 bases left in between. This CDR3 spans 11 amino acids. Per the germline V gene, CDR1 is GTSNPN and CDR2 is SVGIG (reference sequence). The CDR3 nucleotides are TGTGCCTGGAGTCGGGGGTCGAGGGCTTTCTTT. Protein product: CAWSRGSRAFF.

The chain is built from TRBV15 and TRBJ2-7; 10 bases are a match to TRBD1. After removal of 6 bases from V and 1 base from J, the junction contained 9 bases not matched to a gene. The germline CDR1 and CDR2 sequences are LNHNV and YYDKDF (reference sequence). The CDR3 contains 16 residues. CDR3 amino acids: CATRPDPDRGSYEQYF. The CDR3 bases are TGTGCCACCAGACCAGACCCGGACAGGGGGTCCTACGAGCAGTACTTC.

The J gene is TRBJ2-5, the V gene TRBV19, with TRBD1 as a possible D gene (6 bases). V lost 5 bases and J lost 5, with 12 bases in between. Germline V gene data show CDR1 as LNHDA and CDR2 as SQIVND (reference sequence). This CDR3 has 13 residues. The CDR3 loop is CASSGVRGETQYF. The CDR3, as DNA: TGTGCCAGTAGTGGGGTAAGGGGGGAGACCCAGTACTTC.

The chain recombines TRBV11-2 with TRBJ1-1, with D possibly matching TRBD1 (6 bases). V lost 5 bases to trimming and J lost 0 bases, with 10 bases between them. The CDR3 has 14 amino acids. The germline gives CDR1 SGHAT, CDR2 FQNNGV. The DNA of the CDR3 is TGTGCCAGCAGCCGACAGGTCCTGAACACTGAAGCTTTCTTT. Its translation is CASSRQVLNTEAFF.

The CDR3 DNA reads TGTGCCAGCAGCCCCCGACAGGGCTCCGAGCAGTACTTC. Translation gives CASSPRQGSEQYF. The V gene is TRBV9, the J gene TRBJ2-7, with TRBD1 identical over 7 bases. V shed 4 bases, J shed 6 bases, and the junction held 7 bases outside the gene matches. The germline V gene has CDR1 SGDLS and CDR2 YYNGEE. This CDR3 has 13 residues. Full variable domain (rest looked up from reference TRBV9 and TRBJ2-7): DSGVTQTPKHLITATGQRVTLRCSPRSGDLSVYWYQQSLDQGLQFLIQYYNGEERAKGNILERFSAQQFPDLHSELNLSSLELGDSALYFCASSPRQGSEQYFGPGTRLTVT.

The rearrangement links TRBV11-3 to TRBJ2-5; 8 positions agree with TRBD1. The V gene end was trimmed by 0 bases and the J gene end by 2 bases; junction bases not matched to a gene: 2. The CDR3 has 15 residues. CDR1 is SGHNT and CDR2 is YENEEA in the germline V gene. CDR3 amino acids: CASSLDRGPQETQYF. The CDR3 coding sequence is TGTGCCAGCAGCTTAGACAGGGGGCCTCAAGAGACCCAGTACTTC.

The chain carries TRBV5-1 and TRBJ1-6; no reliable D call. Between the trimmed V and J ends, which lost 0 bases and 6 bases, there was a span of 4 bases. CDR3 length equals 13 residues. CDR1 is SGHRS, CDR2 YFSETQ, per germline. The CDR3 loop reads CASSLAGNSPLHF. The CDR3, as DNA: TGCGCCAGCAGCTTGGCCGGTAATTCACCCCTCCACTTT.

The rearrangement links TRBV7-2 to TRBJ1-1; TRBD1 aligns across 7 bases. This CDR3 is 16 amino acids long. The germline V gene encodes CDR1 SGHTA and CDR2 FQGNSA. The V and J ends lost 5 bases and 0 bases, in that order; junction bases with no gene match: 9. This CDR3 reads CASSPNRGVLNTEAFF. Written as DNA, the CDR3 is TGTGCCAGCAGCCCAAACAGGGGCGTGTTGAACACTGAAGCTTTCTTT.

The V and J genes are TRBV27 and TRBJ2-2; the D is unclear. The CDR3 runs 12 residues. The germline V gene encodes CDR1 MNHEY and CDR2 SMNVEV (reference sequence). V lost 5 bases and J 5 bases, leaving 6 bases between the germline ends. DNA of the CDR3: TGTGCCAGCAGTCCCGTAACCGGGGAGCTGTTTTTT. It encodes CASSPVTGELFF.

The V call is TRBV6-5, the J call TRBJ2-1, with 10 bases that match TRBD1. The junction had 4 bases not matched to a gene; V was cut back by 5 bases and J by 12 bases. The CDR3 length is 12 residues. The V gene's germline CDR1 is MNHEY and CDR2 SVGAGI. The CDR3 reads CASSRQGARQFF. In DNA, the CDR3 is TGTGCCAGCAGTCGACAGGGGGCGCGGCAGTTCTTC.

This chain connects TRBV18 to TRBJ2-4, with D possibly TRBD1 on 5 matching bases. The V and J ends lost 3 bases and 1 base respectively, with 7 bases between them. Germline-derived CDR1 and CDR2 are KGHSH and LQKENI. This CDR3 is 14 amino acids long. CDR3 loop: CASSPTAAKNIQYF. The CDR3 region has the DNA TGTGCCAGCTCACCGACAGCCGCCAAAAACATTCAGTACTTC. The full variable domain, in which reference TRBV18 and TRBJ2-4 provide the parts outside the CDR3, is NAGVMQNPRHLVRRRGQEARLRCSPMKGHSHVYWYRQLPEEGLKFMVYLQKENIIDESGMPKERFSAEFPKEGPSILRIQQVVRGDSAAYFCASSPTAAKNIQYFGAGTRLSVL.